The 3 T cell receptor beta chains below were found in one sample sequenced in a study of control samples from healthy donors and cancer patients. Sequencing used immunoSEQ multiplex PCR; TCRdb keeps in-frame clones, though not all of them. This table holds about 250,000 clones, approximately 80% found once. The sequencing sample was made of PBMCs. The receptors shown here come from a woman between 55 and 75 years old with lung cancer.

The chain is built from TRBV6-5 and TRBJ2-7, with TRBD1 identical over 9 bases. Germline loops: CDR1 MNHEY, CDR2 SVGAGI. The CDR3 consists of 15 residues. V gave up 0 bases and J gave up 2 bases; unmatched junction bases: 2. CDR3 bases: TGTGCCAGCAGTTACTCTGGGACAGGGACCTACGAGCAGTACTTC. Translation: CASSYSGTGTYEQYF.

This chain uses TRBV11-2 with TRBJ2-7, with 12 bases matching TRBD2. Germline CDR1 reads SGHAT; CDR2 reads FQNNGV. This CDR3 contains 15 residues. With V trimmed by 3 bases and J by 3 bases, 3 bases remained unmatched. DNA for the CDR3: TGTGCCAGCAGCTTCCCGGGACTAGCGGGCTACGAGCAGTACTTC. It yields the protein CASSFPGLAGYEQYF.

This clone was seen once. The CDR3 sequence: CASRTGGQETQYF. CDR3 nucleotides: TGTGCCAGCAGAACAGGGGGCCAGGAGACCCAGTACTTC. The chain employs TRBV28 and TRBJ2-5; 9 positions agree with TRBD1. The CDR3 loop spans 13 amino acids. Trimming at V came to 6 bases and at J to 5 bases, leaving 4 bases not matched to a gene. CDR1 is MDHEN and CDR2 is SYDVKM in the germline V gene.